The 23 T cell receptor beta chains below come from one sample, sequenced in a study of blood T cells in healthy people across ages. Alongside a J-beta primer mix, a sample-barcoded 5' primer served in a second PCR lasting roughly 7 to 12 cycles. Via MiXCR, TCRdb re-called the 5' RACE reads, giving one row per CDR3 protein. This sample yields over 1,500,000 distinct CDR3 sequences, of which around half are seen a single time; approximately 2.1% belongs to the top ten. Sequencing was carried out using blood. Receptor source: a woman in her thirties or forties in good health.

This clonotype turned up a few times. CDR3 coding DNA: TGTGCCAGTACCCGAGGGGCGAGCTCTGGGGCCAACGTCCTGACTTTC. Protein product: CASTRGASSGANVLTF. The V call is TRBV11-3, the J call TRBJ2-6; D may correspond to TRBD1 or TRBD2 (5 bases each). The CDR3 consists of 16 residues. Germline CDR1 SGHNT, CDR2 YENEEA. V lost 9 bases and J lost 0, with 15 bases in between.

A few counts support this clonotype. The rearrangement links TRBV10-3 to TRBJ1-4, with D hard to call. The CDR3 extends over 16 amino acids. Trimming left V 0 bases short and J 0 bases short, with 8 bases between. CDR1 and CDR2 (germline): ENHRY, SYGVKD. The CDR3 region is CAISESQSATNEKLFF. The DNA of the CDR3 is TGTGCCATCAGTGAGTCCCAGTCCGCAACTAATGAAAAACTGTTTTTT.

This clonotype has more than one count but fewer than ten. The V gene is TRBV10-1, the J gene TRBJ2-4; 11 bases match TRBD1. V lost 0 bases to trimming and J lost 6 bases; unmatched junction nucleotides: 1. The germline gives CDR1 WNHNN, CDR2 SYGVQD (reference sequence). The length of the CDR3 is 15 residues. The CDR3 DNA reads TGCGCCAGCAGTGAGTCCGGGACAGGGGGAAACATTCAGTACTTC. Its protein product is CASSESGTGGNIQYF.

This clonotype was seen a single time. This chain uses TRBV5-1 with TRBJ2-5; weak D call: TRBD2 (5 bases). The CDR3 is 15 amino acids. Deletions cut 4 bases from V and 1 base from J, with 14 bases between. Germline lookup yields CDR1 SGHRS and CDR2 YFSETQ. CDR3 loop: CASSLRGLPQETQYF. The CDR3 coding sequence is TGCGCCAGCAGCCTACGAGGACTGCCCCAAGAGACCCAGTACTTC.

This clonotype occurred a few times. This chain links TRBV18 with TRBJ2-7; D is ambiguous. There are 16 residues in the CDR3. Germline-derived CDR1 and CDR2 are KGHSH and LQKENI. With 6 bases removed from V and 5 bases from J, the gap between germline ends came to 23 bases. This CDR3 reads CASSQDKGLTHDEQYF. Written as DNA, the CDR3 is TGTGCCAGCTCTCAAGACAAGGGCCTTACCCATGACGAGCAGTACTTC.

The rearrangement links TRBV6-6 to TRBJ2-1; D gene uncertain. V lost 6 bases and J lost 10, with 10 bases in between. The CDR3 loop spans 11 amino acids. Germline CDR1 is MNHNY and CDR2 is SVGAGI (reference sequence). The CDR3 reads CASRMSREQFF. Here the CDR3 DNA reads TGTGCCAGCAGAATGTCCCGAGAGCAGTTCTTC.

The chain has TRBV29-1 and TRBJ1-1; D perhaps matches TRBD1 (5 bases). V was cut by 7 bases and J by 7 bases, with 19 bases left in between. The CDR3 is made up of 13 amino acids. From germline, CDR1 is SQVTM and CDR2 ANQGSEA. CDR3 sequence (DNA): TGCAGCGCCAAAAAACAGGCCCCGGGTGAAGCTTTCTTT. Amino acid sequence: CSAKKQAPGEAFF.

The chain employs TRBV7-2 and TRBJ2-1, with D tentatively TRBD1 or TRBD2 (6 bases each). Trimming removed 0 bases at V and 4 bases at J, with 16 bases between. The CDR3 length is 17 residues. Germline V gene lookup returns CDR1 SGHTA and CDR2 FQGNSA. CDR3 nucleotide sequence: TGTGCCAGCAGCTTAGCTTGGGGGGCCTCGGGTTACAATGAGCAGTTCTTC. Its protein is CASSLAWGASGYNEQFF.

This chain uses TRBV9 with TRBJ2-1, with D possibly being TRBD1 (6 bases). The V end lost 3 bases, the J end lost 9 bases, and 16 bases lay between the germline ends. This CDR3 comprises 14 residues. Germline-derived CDR1 and CDR2 are SGDLS and YYNGEE. CDR3 amino acids: CASSGQGSGGEQFF. The CDR3 coding sequence is TGTGCCAGCAGCGGCCAGGGGAGTGGGGGTGAGCAGTTCTTC. The variable domain in full, with the rest retrieved from reference TRBV9 and TRBJ2-1, is DSGVTQTPKHLITATGQRVTLRCSPRSGDLSVYWYQQSLDQGLQFLIQYYNGEERAKGNILERFSAQQFPDLHSELNLSSLELGDSALYFCASSGQGSGGEQFFGPGTRLTVL.

This chain links TRBV9 with TRBJ1-2; D gene uncertain. The CDR3 totals 12 residues. Germline loops: CDR1 SGDLS, CDR2 YYNGEE. Trimming left V 5 bases short and J 8 bases short, with 13 bases between. Here the CDR3 reads CASRRAAEGYTF. The CDR3 DNA is TGTGCCAGCAGAAGGGCGGCCGAGGGCTACACCTTC.

This chain joins TRBV5-1 and TRBJ2-2; 12 bases are shared with TRBD2. CDR1 SGHRS and CDR2 YFSETQ come from the germline V gene. The J segment lost 7 bases and the V segment lost 4 bases, leaving 8 bases of the junction unmatched. The CDR3 is 16 amino acids. CDR3 amino acids: CASSDTSGGLIGELFF. The CDR3 DNA reads as TGCGCCAGCAGCGATACTAGCGGGGGGCTCATCGGGGAGCTGTTTTTT.

The V and J genes are TRBV4-1 and TRBJ2-1; 9 nucleotides align to TRBD1. The CDR3 has 14 residues. Looked up from germline, CDR1 is MGHRA and CDR2 is YSYEKL. V was clipped by 4 bases and J by 8 bases; unmatched bases: 6. The CDR3 bases are TGCGCCAGCAGCCCCGGGACAGGGACGGATGAGCAGTTCTTC. Translated, it gives CASSPGTGTDEQFF.

In this sample, this clonotype turned up once. One end of the junction varies from germline; a read error may be responsible. This chain joins TRBV12-3 or TRBV12-4 and TRBJ2-5; the match to TRBD1 covers 10 bases. The CDR3 totals 13 residues. This CDR3 is CAGRQGAGETQYF. The CDR3 nucleotides are TGTGCCGGCAGACAGGGGGCGGGGGAGACCCAGTACTTC.

The chain uses TRBV6-2 or TRBV6-3 and TRBJ2-6; no reliable D call. V gave up 5 bases and J gave up 2 bases, with 13 bases separating them. The CDR3 has 16 residues. Germline V gene sequence: CDR1 MNHEY, CDR2 SVGEGT. The CDR3 reads CASSPGRVAGANVLTF. CDR3 nucleotides: TGTGCCAGCAGTCCCGGTAGGGTGGCTGGGGCCAACGTCCTGACTTTC.

V usage is TRBV6-5 and J usage is TRBJ1-1; D is unclear. The V end lost 9 bases, the J end lost 3 bases, and 11 bases lay between the germline ends. Per germline, CDR1 MNHEY and CDR2 SVGAGI. The CDR3 contains 12 residues. CDR3 in amino acids: CASSADDTEAFF. DNA for the CDR3: TGTGCCAGTTCAGCGGATGACACTGAAGCTTTCTTT.

The chain has TRBV7-2 and TRBJ2-1; 11 bases line up with TRBD1. TRBJ2-7 explains the end of the DNA better; the J call may be wrong. Looked up from germline, CDR1 is SGHTA and CDR2 is FQGNSA. This CDR3 is built from 16 residues. This chain's CDR3 is CASSLAGQGVGNEQYF. DNA of the CDR3: TGTGCCAGCAGCTTAGCGGGACAGGGGGTGGGGAATGAGCAGTACTTC.

The chain carries TRBV29-1 and TRBJ2-3, with 15 bases identical to TRBD2. Germline V gene data show CDR1 as SQVTM and CDR2 as ANQGSEA. V was clipped by 4 bases and J by 1 base; unmatched bases: 6. This CDR3 contains 17 residues. The CDR3 sequence: CSVAGLAGGRGTDTQYF. The CDR3 DNA sequence: TGCAGCGTTGCCGGACTAGCGGGGGGGAGGGGCACAGATACGCAGTATTTT.

This chain links TRBV24-1 with TRBJ2-7; 7 bases agree with TRBD1. The CDR3 is 13 amino acids. Germline V gene lookup returns CDR1 KGHDR and CDR2 SFDVKD. Germline trimming cut 7 bases from V and 7 bases from J; bases unmatched to any gene: 9. The CDR3 nucleotides are TGTGCCACCAGCGAGGGGGCCCTTGGGGAGCAGTACTTC. Its protein is CATSEGALGEQYF.

This clonotype has more than one count but fewer than ten. The chain employs TRBV29-1 and TRBJ1-2; 11 bases line up with TRBD1. The CDR3 consists of 17 residues. Germline-derived CDR1 and CDR2 are SQVTM and ANQGSEA. The ends lost 3 bases at V and 5 bases at J; junction bases unmatched: 14. The chain's CDR3 is CSVENGQGARSPYGYTF. CDR3 nucleotides: TGCAGCGTTGAGAACGGACAGGGGGCCAGATCACCGTATGGCTACACCTTC.

The chain is built from TRBV29-1 and TRBJ2-1; D is unresolved. The germline V gene encodes CDR1 SQVTM and CDR2 ANQGSEA. The CDR3 is 11 amino acids. V was pared by 7 bases and J by 5 bases, with 9 bases between. The CDR3 DNA sequence: TGCAGCGGATTTAGGAACAATGAGCAGTTCTTC. Protein: CSGFRNNEQFF.

This clonotype was seen a few times. V usage is TRBV4-2 and J usage is TRBJ2-1, with no clear D. The CDR3 length is 12 residues. V lost 4 bases, J lost 8 bases, and 9 bases lay in between. Germline V gene sequence: CDR1 LGHNA, CDR2 YNFKEQ. The CDR3 sequence is CASSPLNDEQFF. The CDR3 DNA reads as TGTGCCAGCAGCCCCCTTAACGATGAGCAGTTCTTC.

V usage is TRBV6-1 and J usage is TRBJ2-1; D perhaps matches TRBD2 (7 bases). Trimming took off 6 bases at V and 7 bases at J, with 25 bases between the two ends. The CDR3 length is 17 residues. From germline, CDR1 is MNHNS and CDR2 SASEGT. The CDR3 here is CASSRKGGGGRVNEQFF. In DNA, the CDR3 is TGTGCCAGCAGCCGAAAGGGGGGAGGGGGGCGAGTTAATGAGCAGTTCTTC.

The chain links TRBV4-3 to TRBJ2-3, with 9 bases lining up with TRBD1. With 3 bases clipped from V and 5 bases from J, the junction kept 12 bases outside the gene matches. This CDR3 contains 17 residues. In germline, CDR1 is LGHNA, CDR2 YSLEER. CDR3 nucleotide sequence: TGCGCCAGCAGCCAGGGCCCCGGGACAGGGATCGTAGATACGCAGTATTTT. The encoded protein is CASSQGPGTGIVDTQYF.